The T cell receptor beta chain described here comes from a study of cytomegalovirus exposure and HLA in healthy donors. Primers for the PCR totalled 60 Vbeta and 13 Jbeta. TCRdb's table, derived via immunoSEQ multiplex PCR, lists solely in-frame clones and lacks some. Of approximately 170,000 clones listed, around 80% are singletons. The V gene lost 5 bases and the J gene lost 8 bases, with 18 bases spanning the gap. In germline, CDR1 is SEHNR, CDR2 FQNEAQ (reference sequence). There are 15 residues in the CDR3. Sequencing input: PBMCs. The chain joins TRBV7-9 to TRBJ1-4; D perhaps matches TRBD1 (6 bases). The clonotype originates from a male donor in good health and CMV-seronegative. CDR3 amino acids: CASSRATKGEEKLFF. CDR3 nucleotides: TGTGCCAGCAGCCGTGCTACTAAGGGGGAAGAAAAACTGTTTTTT.